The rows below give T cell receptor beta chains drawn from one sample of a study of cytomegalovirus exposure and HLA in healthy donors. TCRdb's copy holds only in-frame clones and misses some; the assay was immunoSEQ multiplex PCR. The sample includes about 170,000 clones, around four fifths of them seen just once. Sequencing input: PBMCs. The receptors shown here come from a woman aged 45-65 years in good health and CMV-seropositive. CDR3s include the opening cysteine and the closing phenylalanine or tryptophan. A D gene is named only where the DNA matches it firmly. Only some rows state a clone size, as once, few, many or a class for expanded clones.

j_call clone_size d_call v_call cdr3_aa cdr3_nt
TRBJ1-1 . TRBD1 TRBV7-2 CASSGKTGGNTEAFF TGTGCCAGCAGCGGTAAGACAGGGGGCAACACTGAAGCTTTCTTT
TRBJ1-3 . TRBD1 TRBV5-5 CASSLSGTGLASGNTIYF TGTGCCAGCAGCTTGAGTGGGACAGGGCTCGCATCTGGAAACACCATATATTTT
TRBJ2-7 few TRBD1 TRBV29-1 CSVSQGAFYEQYF TGCAGCGTTTCACAGGGGGCGTTCTACGAGCAGTACTTC
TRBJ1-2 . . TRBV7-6 CASTAGVSIQFAYGYTF TGTGCCAGCACCGCGGGGGTATCTATCCAGTTTGCCTATGGCTACACCTTC
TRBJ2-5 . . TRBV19 CASSTAGSGETQYF TGTGCCAGTAGTACCGCAGGGTCAGGAGAGACCCAGTACTTC
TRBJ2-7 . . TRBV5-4 CASSVKRERADYEQYF TGTGCCAGCAGCGTAAAACGAGAGCGGGCGGATTACGAGCAGTACTTC
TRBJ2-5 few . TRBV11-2 CASSGRQGGQETQYF TGTGCCAGCAGCGGGCGACAGGGAGGCCAAGAGACCCAGTACTTC
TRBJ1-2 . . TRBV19 CASSIDAGNGYTF TGTGCCAGTAGTATAGATGCGGGGAATGGCTACACCTTC
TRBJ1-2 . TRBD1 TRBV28 CASSLWTGHPYGYTF TGTGCCAGCAGCCTCTGGACAGGCCACCCCTATGGCTACACCTTC
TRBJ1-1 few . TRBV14 CASSQGAGVNTEAFF TGTGCCAGCAGCCAAGGGGCAGGTGTGAACACTGAAGCTTTCTTT
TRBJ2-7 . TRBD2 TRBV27 CASSWTSATYEQYF TGTGCCAGCAGTTGGACTAGCGCAACCTACGAGCAGTACTTC
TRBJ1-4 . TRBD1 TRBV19 CASSLRTGANEKLFF TGTGCCAGTAGTCTTCGGACAGGGGCGAATGAAAAACTGTTTTTT
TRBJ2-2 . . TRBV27 CASSLSSPRVADTGELFF TGTGCCAGCAGTTTATCATCTCCTCGGGTCGCGGACACCGGGGAGCTGTTTTTT
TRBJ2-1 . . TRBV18 CASSPRSNSYNEQFF TGTGCCAGCTCACCGAGGAGTAACTCCTACAATGAGCAGTTCTTC
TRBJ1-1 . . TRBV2 CASSLQGNTEAFF TGTGCCAGCAGTCTTCAGGGGAACACTGAAGCTTTCTTT
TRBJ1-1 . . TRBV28 CASSSAPGQFNTEAFF TGTGCCAGCAGTTCAGCCCCTGGGCAGTTCAACACTGAAGCTTTCTTT
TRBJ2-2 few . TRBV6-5 CASRRDKNTGELFF TGTGCCAGCCGCCGGGACAAGAACACCGGGGAGCTGTTTTTT
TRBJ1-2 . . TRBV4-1 CASSQEPLTGLYGYTF TGCGCCAGCAGCCAAGAACCGTTGACAGGCCTCTATGGCTACACCTTC
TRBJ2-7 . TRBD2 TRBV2 CASSEEASGYYEQYF TGTGCCAGCAGTGAGGAGGCTAGCGGGTACTACGAGCAGTACTTC
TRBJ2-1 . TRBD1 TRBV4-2 CASSLPGGAYNEQFF TGTGCCAGCAGCCTACCAGGGGGCGCCTACAATGAGCAGTTCTTC
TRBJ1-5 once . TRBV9 CASSVAPGVNQPQHF TGTGCCAGCAGCGTAGCTCCAGGGGTGAATCAGCCCCAGCATTTT
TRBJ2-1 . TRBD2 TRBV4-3 CASSQDRAGGNNEQFF TGCGCCAGCAGCCAAGATCGCGCGGGGGGTAACAATGAGCAGTTCTTC